The 14 T cell receptor beta chains below all came from one sample that was sequenced in a study of T cell clusters in autoimmune cytopenias. TRB was amplified from 250 ng of peripheral blood genomic DNA per sample. TRB rearrangements were amplified by touch-down multiplex PCR with mixed TRB-A/B primers. TCRdb reprocessed the multiplex PCR reads and stores each CDR3 protein as one record, lacking DNA. Its table records roughly 2,300 distinct CDR3 sequences. Sequencing was done on a sample of peripheral blood. These receptor sequences come from a human donor with an autoimmune cytopenia or autoimmune hepatitis (not recorded which).

The genes are TRBV6-5 and TRBJ1-5. This CDR3 region has 14 residues. Germline CDR1 MNHEY, CDR2 SVGAGI. CDR3 sequence: CASSLQNSNQPQHF.

V usage is TRBV13 and J usage is TRBJ2-5; as DNA is missing, the TRBD1 call by TCRdb cannot be tested. The CDR3 length is 14 residues. Germline CDR1 and CDR2: PRHDT and FYEKMQ (reference sequence). CDR3 sequence: CASSLRRRGETQYF.

The CDR3 region is CSAKTGGGSPLHF. The chain employs TRBV20-1 and TRBJ1-6. Germline values: CDR1 DFQATT, CDR2 SNEGSKA (reference sequence). The CDR3 sequence is 13 residues long.

V is TRBV4-3 and J is TRBJ1-2. Germline V gene sequence: CDR1 LGHNA, CDR2 YSLEER. CDR3 length: 15 residues. CDR3 in amino acids: CASSQDEWASYGYTF.

Measured by frequency, this clonotype is medium-sized. The chain links TRBV18 to TRBJ2-5; lacking DNA, the TRBD1 call made by TCRdb goes unchecked. The germline V gene has CDR1 KGHSH and CDR2 LQKENI. The CDR3 loop spans 15 amino acids. The CDR3 spells CASSPGIQGIETQYF. Combining the CDR3 with reference TRBV18 and TRBJ2-5 gives the whole variable domain NAGVMQNPRHLVRRRGQEARLRCSPMKGHSHVYWYRQLPEEGLKFMVYLQKENIIDESGMPKERFSAEFPKEGPSILRIQQVVRGDSAAYFCASSPGIQGIETQYFGPGTRLLVL.

By frequency, this clonotype is large (0.1 to 1%). This CDR3 reads CASSYSKGRNSPLHF. This rearrangement joins TRBV6-5 to TRBJ1-6. From germline, CDR1 is MNHEY and CDR2 SVGAGI. The CDR3 sequence is 15 residues long.

The V and J genes are TRBV12-3 or TRBV12-4 and TRBJ1-1. The CDR3 consists of 13 residues. The CDR3 protein is CASSFWRSTEAFF.

This rearrangement joins TRBV20-1 to TRBJ2-3; without DNA, the TCRdb call of TRBD1 cannot be checked. The germline V gene encodes CDR1 DFQATT and CDR2 SNEGSKA (reference sequence). The CDR3 extends over 13 amino acids. This CDR3 reads CSARGSPGDTQYF.

The rearrangement links TRBV20-1 to TRBJ1-1; the TRBD1 assignment by TCRdb is unverifiable without DNA. CDR3 length: 13 amino acids. CDR1 is DFQATT, CDR2 SNEGSKA, per germline (reference sequence). This CDR3 reads CSAWGQGNTEAFF.

This sequence joins TRBV4-3 and TRBJ1-3. The V gene's germline CDR1 is LGHNA and CDR2 YSLEER. CDR3 length: 16 residues. This CDR3 reads CASSRGTLASGNTIYF.

The CDR3 sequence is CASSSPAGHNSPLHF. J is TRBJ1-6 and V is TRBV2. This CDR3 contains 15 residues. Germline V lookup: CDR1 SNHLY, CDR2 FYNNEI.

CDR3 amino acids: CASSIPATKEAFF. The rearrangement joins TRBV19 to TRBJ1-1. Germline-derived CDR1 and CDR2 are LNHDA and SQIVND (reference sequence). The CDR3 covers 13 residues. Using reference TRBV19 and TRBJ1-1 for the parts outside the CDR3, the full variable domain is DGGITQSPKYLFRKEGQNVTLSCEQNLNHDAMYWYRQDPGQGLRLIYYSQIVNDFQKGDIAEGYSVSREKKESFPLTVTSAQKNPTAFYLCASSIPATKEAFFGQGTRLTVV.

The V gene is TRBV6-5, the J gene TRBJ2-2; the D call from TCRdb, TRBD2, cannot be confirmed without DNA. CDR1 and CDR2 (germline): MNHEY, SVGAGI. The CDR3 contains 23 residues. The CDR3 is CASSYSQGPLMNYLLQNTGELFF.

Frequency places this clonotype as medium-sized (0.01 to 0.1%). CDR3 amino acids: CASSNWWAKGGGEQYF. V and J are TRBV6-6 and TRBJ2-7; TCRdb returns TRBD1, unconfirmable since there is no DNA. CDR1 MNHNY and CDR2 SVGAGI come from the germline V gene (reference sequence). This CDR3 is built from 16 residues.